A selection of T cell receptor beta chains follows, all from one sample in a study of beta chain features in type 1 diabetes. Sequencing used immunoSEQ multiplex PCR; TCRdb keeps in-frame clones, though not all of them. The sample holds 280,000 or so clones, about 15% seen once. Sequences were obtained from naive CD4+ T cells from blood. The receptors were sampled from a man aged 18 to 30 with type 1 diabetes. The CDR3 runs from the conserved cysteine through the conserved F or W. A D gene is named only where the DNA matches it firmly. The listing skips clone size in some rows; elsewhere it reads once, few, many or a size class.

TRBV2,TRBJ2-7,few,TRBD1,TGTGCCAGCAACCTAGGGAGAGGGACAGGGGGCTACGAGCAGTACTTC,CASNLGRGTGGYEQYF
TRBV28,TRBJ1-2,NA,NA,TGTGCCAGCAGTTTCGCCGGCTATGGCTACACCTTC,CASSFAGYGYTF
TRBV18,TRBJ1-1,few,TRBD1,TGTGCCAGCTCACCCACGACAGGGGACACTGAAGCTTTCTTT,CASSPTTGDTEAFF
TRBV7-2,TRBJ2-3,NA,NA,TGTGCCAGCAGCTTCGGCGGGATGAACGCAGATACGCAGTATTTT,CASSFGGMNADTQYF
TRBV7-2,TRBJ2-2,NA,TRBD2,TGTGCCAGCAGCTTAGGACTAGCGGGGAGGAACACCGGGGAGCTGTTTTTT,CASSLGLAGRNTGELFF
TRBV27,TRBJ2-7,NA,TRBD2,TGTGCCAGCAGTTTATCGATCCCTAGCGGGGTCTACGAGCAGTACTTC,CASSLSIPSGVYEQYF
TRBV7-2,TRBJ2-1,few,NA,TGTGCCAGCAGCTTAGGGGACTCCCCGGTGAATGAGCAGTTCTTC,CASSLGDSPVNEQFF
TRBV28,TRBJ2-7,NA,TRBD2,TGTGCCAGCACCCCAAGCGGGAGCTCCTACGAGCAGTACTTC,CASTPSGSSYEQYF
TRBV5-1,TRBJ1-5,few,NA,TGCGCCAGCAGCTTGCGTGGAGGTAGCAATCAGCCCCAGCATTTT,CASSLRGGSNQPQHF
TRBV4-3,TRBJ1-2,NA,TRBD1,TGCGCCAGCAGCCAAGAGACAGCGACAGGGCGATGGGGAGGCTACACCTTC,CASSQETATGRWGGYTF
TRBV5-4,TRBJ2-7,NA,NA,TGTGCCAGCAGCTTGGCAGGCTCCTACGAGCAGTACTTC,CASSLAGSYEQYF
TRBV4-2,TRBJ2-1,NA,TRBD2,TGTGCCAGCAGCCAAGCCTCCGGGACTAGCGGACGCAATGAGCAGTTCTTC,CASSQASGTSGRNEQFF
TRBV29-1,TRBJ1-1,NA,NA,TGCAGCGTTTACAGGGTGTTAACTGAAGCTTTCTTT,CSVYRVLTEAFF
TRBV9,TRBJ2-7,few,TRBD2,TGTGCCAGCAGCGTAGGCCGCGGGGCTAGCGGGAACGAGCAGTACTTC,CASSVGRGASGNEQYF
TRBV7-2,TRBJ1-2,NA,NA,TGTGCCAGCAGCTTGTTGGGTCAGGGCGATGGCTACACCTTC,CASSLLGQGDGYTF
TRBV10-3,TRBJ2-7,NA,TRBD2,TGTGCCATTACTAGCGGGAGCTACGAGCAGTACTTC,CAITSGSYEQYF
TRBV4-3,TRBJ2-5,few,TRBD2,TGCGCCAGCAGCCAAGAGTTGGCTAGCGGGGGGCAAGAGACCCAGTACTTC,CASSQELASGGQETQYF
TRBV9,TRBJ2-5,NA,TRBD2,TGTGCCAGCAGCGTATCCGGGAGGGCCGGGGAGACCCAGTACTTC,CASSVSGRAGETQYF
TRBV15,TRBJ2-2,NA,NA,TGTGCCACCAGCAGAGATCCAGCCGGGGAGCTGTTTTTT,CATSRDPAGELFF
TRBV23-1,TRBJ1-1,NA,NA,TGCGGCAACAGTCAGGGGCGCCTTCAATCCTCTAAAGAAGCTTTCTTT,CGNSQGRLQSSKEAFF
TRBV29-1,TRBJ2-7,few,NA,TGCAGCGTTGGCCACAGGCTTTCGCCCAACGAGCAGTACTTC,CSVGHRLSPNEQYF
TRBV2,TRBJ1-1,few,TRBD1,TGTGCCAGCAGTTGGGACAGAGTGAACACTGAAGCTTTCTTT,CASSWDRVNTEAFF